One and the same sample provided the 21 T cell receptor beta chains below, sequenced in a study of regulatory T cells in long-lasting Graves disease. The TCR beta library used iRepertoire HTBI primers with Arm-PCR amplification of CDR3. TCRdb used MiXCR to reprocess the multiplex PCR reads, holding one entry per CDR3 protein. The sample includes hundreds of thousands of distinct CDR3 sequences, 15% to 20% of them seen just once. The time point is: newly diagnosed GD, antithyroid drugs for less than 3 months. The TCR library was made from RNA extracted from PBMCs. The same data also contributed to another study, on T cells in Graves' hyperthyroidism and ophthalmopathy.

The sequences come from peripheral blood mononuclear cells (PBMCs), collected at new diagnosis, from a patient treated with antithyroid drugs. Receptors originate from a man aged 40-49 years with Graves disease.

This clonotype was picked up many times. The chain employs TRBV5-1 and TRBJ2-1; 11 positions match TRBD2. Germline loops: CDR1 SGHRS, CDR2 YFSETQ. CDR3 size: 16 residues. V lost 6 bases to trimming and J lost 8 bases; unmatched junction nucleotides: 13. The CDR3: CASTPPGVAGGHEQFF. CDR3 coding DNA: TGCGCCAGCACCCCTCCTGGAGTAGCGGGGGGGCATGAGCAGTTCTTC. Drawing the rest from reference TRBV5-1 and TRBJ2-1, the complete variable domain is KAGVTQTPRYLIKTRGQQVTLSCSPISGHRSVSWYQQTPGQGLQFLFEYFSETQRNKGNFPGRFSGRQFSNSRSEMNVSTLELGDSALYLCASTPPGVAGGHEQFFGPGTRLTVL.

The V and J genes are TRBV20-1 and TRBJ2-7; D gene ambiguous. Germline V lookup: CDR1 DFQATT, CDR2 SNEGSKA (reference sequence). The CDR3 is 15 amino acids. Trimming pared 3 bases from V and 4 bases from J, leaving 19 bases between. The CDR3 bases are TGCAGTGCTAGGGCGCCGGGTATATCGATTTACGAGCAGTACTTC. Translated, it gives CSARAPGISIYEQYF.

The chain links TRBV4-2 to TRBJ2-2; 8 bases fit TRBD1. CDR3 length: 16 residues. The V gene's germline CDR1 is LGHNA and CDR2 YNFKEQ. The trim removed 4 bases at V and 6 bases at J, leaving 10 bases unmatched. CDR3 sequence (DNA): TGTGCCAGCAGCCCGTTGGGGCAGGGGGCGTCCGGGGAGCTGTTTTTT. Its translation: CASSPLGQGASGELFF.

This clonotype was picked up a small number of times. This chain joins TRBV12-5 and TRBJ2-3; unclear D gene. Trimming left V 1 base short and J 1 base short, with 15 bases between. This CDR3 is 17 amino acids long. Looked up from germline, CDR1 is LGHNT and CDR2 is FRNRAP. This CDR3 reads CASGLGGRRPGTDTQYF. CDR3 DNA: TGTGCTAGTGGTTTGGGGGGTAGGAGACCCGGCACAGATACGCAGTATTTT.

This clonotype was picked up many times. The CDR3 DNA reads as TGTGCCAGCACCCTACAGGGTCCTGAGGAGACCCAGTACTTC. Its translation is CASTLQGPEETQYF. The chain links TRBV2 to TRBJ2-5; D is perhaps TRBD1 (6 bases). The ends were cut back, 7 bases at V and 5 bases at J, with 17 bases in the middle. The CDR3 extends over 14 amino acids. Germline CDR1 reads SNHLY; CDR2 reads FYNNEI.

Many counts were recorded for this clonotype. This rearrangement joins TRBV18 to TRBJ1-2; D uncertain. The CDR3 is 13 residues long. The germline V gene encodes CDR1 KGHSH and CDR2 LQKENI. Trimming removed 1 base at V and 8 bases at J, with 11 bases between. CDR3 amino acids: CASSPQSLRGYTF. The DNA for the CDR3 is TGTGCCAGCTCACCACAATCGTTAAGGGGCTACACCTTC.

There are a few counts of this clonotype. The DNA for the CDR3 is TGTGCCAGCAGCTCTTTTCGGGGTAACGAAAAACTGTTTTTT. Protein: CASSSFRGNEKLFF. The rearrangement uses TRBV6-1 and TRBJ1-4, with D uncertain. The V end lost 6 bases, the J end lost 8 bases, and 16 bases lay between the germline ends. The germline V gene has CDR1 MNHNS and CDR2 SASEGT. The CDR3 sequence is 14 residues long.

This clonotype came up many times. The chain employs TRBV20-1 and TRBJ2-5; TRBD2 is a possible D gene (6 bases). The germline V and J ends were trimmed by 1 base and 5 bases, with 8 bases remaining between them. Germline V gene lookup returns CDR1 DFQATT and CDR2 SNEGSKA (reference sequence). The CDR3 sequence is 12 residues long. Here the CDR3 DNA reads TGCAGTGCTAGAGGAGGAGGGGAGACCCAGTACTTC. This translates into CSARGGGETQYF.

Many counts were recorded for this clonotype. The V and J genes are TRBV28 and TRBJ2-7; TRBD1 matches at 9 bases. Germline trimming cut 4 bases from V and 1 base from J; bases unmatched to any gene: 5. In germline, CDR1 is MDHEN, CDR2 SYDVKM. CDR3 length: 15 amino acids. The CDR3 sequence is CASSSGTGRSYEQYF. As DNA, the CDR3 is TGTGCCAGCAGTTCCGGGACAGGGAGATCCTACGAGCAGTACTTC.

This clonotype was counted many times. V is TRBV4-2 and J is TRBJ2-7, with TRBD2 identical over 9 bases. V was pared by 0 bases and J by 8 bases, with 8 bases of the junction left unmatched. The CDR3 consists of 15 residues. CDR1 LGHNA and CDR2 YNFKEQ come from the germline V gene. Here the CDR3 reads CASSQELAGGPQQYF. DNA of the CDR3: TGTGCCAGCAGCCAAGAACTTGCGGGGGGGCCTCAGCAGTACTTC.

This clonotype was counted a few times. CDR3 loop: CASSFRTGVGEKLFF. DNA of the CDR3: TGCGCCAGCAGTTTCCGGACGGGGGTGGGAGAAAAACTGTTTTTT. The J gene is TRBJ1-4, the V gene TRBV5-1, with a weak D call TRBD1 (5 bases). With 5 bases removed from V and 8 bases from J, the gap between germline ends came to 19 bases. The CDR3 length is 15 residues. CDR1 SGHRS and CDR2 YFSETQ come from the germline V gene. Using reference TRBV5-1 and TRBJ1-4 for the parts outside the CDR3, the full variable domain is KAGVTQTPRYLIKTRGQQVTLSCSPISGHRSVSWYQQTPGQGLQFLFEYFSETQRNKGNFPGRFSGRQFSNSRSEMNVSTLELGDSALYLCASSFRTGVGEKLFFGSGTQLSVL.

V is TRBV10-3 and J is TRBJ2-2, with 10 nucleotides matching TRBD2. The V segment lost 6 bases and the J segment 9 bases; nucleotides outside the gene matches: 13. CDR1 ENHRY and CDR2 SYGVKD come from the germline V gene. The CDR3 runs 16 residues. CDR3: CAISGQLAGALRELFF. The CDR3 DNA follows: TGTGCCATCAGCGGCCAGCTAGCGGGGGCACTCCGGGAGCTGTTTTTT.

The CDR3 here is CASSLVLRTGQETQYF. In nucleotides, the CDR3 is TGCGCCAGCAGCTTGGTTCTCAGGACAGGACAAGAGACCCAGTACTTC. V and J are TRBV5-1 and TRBJ2-5, with 7 bases matching TRBD1. Trimming took 0 bases from V and 2 from J; bases not matched to a gene: 7. Germline CDR1 and CDR2: SGHRS and YFSETQ. This CDR3 is built from 16 residues.

This clonotype has at least ten counts. The genes are TRBV11-2 and TRBJ2-4; 7 bases fit TRBD1. The CDR3 covers 12 residues. Germline V lookup: CDR1 SGHAT, CDR2 FQNNGV. After removal of 5 bases from V and 15 bases from J, the junction contained 10 bases not matched to a gene. CDR3 residues: CASSPTDRDPYF. The CDR3 nucleotides are TGTGCCAGCAGCCCCACCGACAGGGACCCGTACTTC.

This clonotype was seen ten or more times. The genes are TRBV6-1 and TRBJ2-7; D unclear. Germline V gives CDR1 MNHNS, CDR2 SASEGT. Trimming stripped 5 bases from V and 0 bases from J, with 11 bases between. This CDR3 has 14 residues. CDR3 region: CASSRVRFSYEQYF. The CDR3 bases are TGTGCCAGCAGTCGGGTTAGGTTCTCCTACGAGCAGTACTTC.

The sample holds a few counts of this clonotype. V and J are TRBV12-3 or TRBV12-4 and TRBJ1-6, with D possibly matching TRBD1 (5 bases). Deletions cut 3 bases from V and 10 bases from J, with 7 bases between. The CDR3 runs 12 residues. The CDR3 DNA reads TGTGCCAGCAGTTTCAGGGAATCACCCCTCCACTTT. This sequence encodes CASSFRESPLHF.

Ten or more counts support this clonotype. For the CDR3, the DNA is TGTGCCAGCAATCCTCGGGGGGGCAATGAGCAGTTCTTC. The encoded protein is CASNPRGGNEQFF. V usage is TRBV5-6 and J usage is TRBJ2-1, with 8 bases matching TRBD2. V lost 6 bases and J lost 6; bases outside the gene matches: 5. This CDR3 has 13 residues. Germline CDR1 SGHDT, CDR2 YYEEEE.

This clonotype appeared many times. The chain is built from TRBV9 and TRBJ1-6; perhaps TRBD1 as D (6 bases). The CDR3 covers 14 residues. CDR1 and CDR2 from the germline V gene are SGDLS and YYNGEE. The V end lost 0 bases, the J end lost 8 bases, and 9 bases lay between the germline ends. This CDR3 is CASSVGQDYSPLHF. In DNA, the CDR3 is TGTGCCAGCAGCGTAGGACAGGATTATTCACCCCTCCACTTT.

The chain is built from TRBV7-2 and TRBJ1-2; D is perhaps TRBD1 (6 bases). The V end was cut by 0 bases, the J end by 8 bases, with 10 bases between. Germline assignment: CDR1 SGHTA and CDR2 FQGNSA. The CDR3 covers 13 residues. CDR3 loop: CASSLAAQGGYTF. The CDR3 DNA reads as TGTGCCAGCAGCTTAGCAGCACAGGGCGGCTACACCTTC.

The rearrangement links TRBV12-3 or TRBV12-4 to TRBJ2-2; TRBD1 agrees at 9 bases. Unmatched junction bases numbered 4, after V lost 6 bases and J lost 5 bases. The CDR3 is made up of 14 amino acids. The CDR3 protein is CASRGTGRTGELFF. The CDR3 DNA sequence: TGTGCCAGCAGGGGGACAGGGAGGACCGGGGAGCTGTTTTTT.

The chain couples TRBV28 to TRBJ2-7, with TRBD1 identical over 10 bases. The V gene end was trimmed by 3 bases and the J gene end by 1 base; junction bases not matched to a gene: 6. The CDR3 covers 16 residues. CDR1 and CDR2 (germline): MDHEN, SYDVKM. The DNA of the CDR3 is TGTGCCAGCAGTTTCACTTGGGGACAGGGGTCCTACGAGCAGTACTTC. This encodes CASSFTWGQGSYEQYF.